These 11 T cell receptor beta chains share one sample of origin, sequenced in a study of T cell responses to AZD1222 COVID-19 vaccine. Some clones are missing from TCRdb's copy, which holds only in-frame ones; the method was immunoSEQ multiplex PCR. The sample gives over 130,000 clones, over 75% of which show up once; around 3.1% is in the top ten. The material sequenced was peripheral blood, taken 28 days after the second AZD1222 dose. These TCRs come from an adult who received the AZD1222 COVID-19 vaccine.

This sequence joins TRBV28 and TRBJ1-6; TRBD1 aligns across 8 bases. V trimming: 5 bases; J trimming: 10 bases; junction bases outside the gene matches: 7. CDR1 is MDHEN, CDR2 SYDVKM, per germline. This CDR3 contains 14 residues. The CDR3 nucleotides are TGTGCCAGCAGTCCTGGGACAGGCAAATCACCCCTCCACTTT. Protein sequence: CASSPGTGKSPLHF.

The V gene is TRBV7-9, the J gene TRBJ1-2, with D uncertain. Germline CDR1 SEHNR, CDR2 FQNEAQ (reference sequence). V was cut by 3 bases and J by 3 bases, with 14 bases left in between. The CDR3 totals 15 residues. CDR3 bases: TGTGCCAGCAGCTTGTTCCTCCAAGCAGACTATGGCTACACCTTC. Translated, it gives CASSLFLQADYGYTF.

V usage is TRBV19 and J usage is TRBJ1-5; TRBD1 matches 7 bases. V lost 5 bases, J lost 2 bases, and 9 bases stayed unmatched. The V gene's germline CDR1 is LNHDA and CDR2 SQIVND (reference sequence). CDR3 length equals 16 residues. The DNA for the CDR3 is TGTGCCAGTAGTTCCCAGGGGGGAAGTGGCAATCAGCCCCAGCATTTT. Protein: CASSSQGGSGNQPQHF. Looking up the rest from reference TRBV19 and TRBJ1-5 gives the full variable domain: DGGITQSPKYLFRKEGQNVTLSCEQNLNHDAMYWYRQDPGQGLRLIYYSQIVNDFQKGDIAEGYSVSREKKESFPLTVTSAQKNPTAFYLCASSSQGGSGNQPQHFGDGTRLSIL.

The chain has TRBV11-1 and TRBJ1-3; tentative D call: TRBD1 (6 bases). The CDR3 extends over 15 amino acids. CDR1 is SGHAT, CDR2 FQDESV, per germline (reference sequence). Trimming took 4 bases from V and 4 from J, leaving 14 bases between them. This CDR3 is CASSSPGTPGNTIYF. CDR3 nucleotides: TGTGCCAGCAGCTCTCCCGGGACACCGGGAAACACCATATATTTT.

The chain carries TRBV2 and TRBJ1-6; the match to TRBD1 covers 9 bases. Trimming took 7 bases from V and 6 from J; bases not matched to a gene: 4. CDR1 and CDR2 from the germline V gene are SNHLY and FYNNEI. There are 14 residues in the CDR3. DNA for the CDR3: TGTGCCAGCACTAGGACAGGGGTTAATTCACCCCTCCACTTT. Translation: CASTRTGVNSPLHF.

V and J are TRBV6-1 and TRBJ2-3; no definite D call. The CDR3 loop spans 13 amino acids. With 1 base removed from V and 3 bases from J, the gap between germline ends came to 5 bases. Germline loops: CDR1 MNHNS, CDR2 SASEGT. CDR3 protein: CASSEGWTDTQYF. The CDR3 nucleotides read TGTGCCAGCAGTGAAGGGTGGACAGATACGCAGTATTTT.

The V and J genes are TRBV2 and TRBJ2-1, with 9 bases lining up with TRBD2. The CDR3 loop spans 16 amino acids. Germline trimming cut 7 bases from V and 6 bases from J; bases unmatched to any gene: 13. Germline CDR1 SNHLY, CDR2 FYNNEI. The CDR3 bases are TGTGCCAGCACTCCCCTGCTAGCGGGGTCAGGCAATGAGCAGTTCTTC. Translated, it gives CASTPLLAGSGNEQFF.

CDR3 loop: CASSDRGYTF. CDR3 DNA: TGTGCCAGCAGTGACCGTGGCTACACCTTC. The genes are TRBV6-1 and TRBJ1-2; D is undetermined. CDR1 and CDR2 from the germline V gene are MNHNS and SASEGT. The CDR3 is made up of 10 amino acids. The germline V and J ends were trimmed by 3 bases and 7 bases, with 3 bases remaining between them.

The CDR3 DNA is TGTGCCAGCCGCCAGGGCGAGACCCAGTACTTC. Translating gives CASRQGETQYF. V usage is TRBV7-9 and J usage is TRBJ2-5, with a possible D match to TRBD1 (5 bases). This CDR3 region has 11 residues. Looked up from germline, CDR1 is SEHNR and CDR2 is FQNEAQ (reference sequence). The ends were cut back, 8 bases at V and 5 bases at J, with 9 bases in the middle. Full variable domain (outside the CDR3, taken from reference TRBV7-9 and TRBJ2-5): DTGVSQNPRHKITKRGQNVTFRCDPISEHNRLYWYRQTLGQGPEFLTYFQNEAQLEKSRLLSDRFSAERPKGSFSTLEIQRTEQGDSAMYLCASRQGETQYFGPGTRLLVL.

This chain uses TRBV18 with TRBJ2-2; D unclear. The CDR3 sequence is 14 residues long. The V end lost 4 bases, the J end lost 5 bases, and 11 bases lay between the germline ends. Germline loops: CDR1 KGHSH, CDR2 LQKENI. CDR3 sequence: CASSHQDLTGELFF. The DNA for the CDR3 is TGTGCCAGCTCACACCAGGACCTTACCGGGGAGCTGTTTTTT.

The chain combines TRBV12-3 or TRBV12-4 with TRBJ1-2; D perhaps matches TRBD1 (6 bases). V was trimmed by 4 bases and J by 7 bases, leaving 13 bases between them. The CDR3 totals 13 residues. CDR3 region: CASSSGGGGGYTF. DNA of the CDR3: TGTGCCAGCAGTTCCGGAGGGGGTGGTGGCTACACCTTC.